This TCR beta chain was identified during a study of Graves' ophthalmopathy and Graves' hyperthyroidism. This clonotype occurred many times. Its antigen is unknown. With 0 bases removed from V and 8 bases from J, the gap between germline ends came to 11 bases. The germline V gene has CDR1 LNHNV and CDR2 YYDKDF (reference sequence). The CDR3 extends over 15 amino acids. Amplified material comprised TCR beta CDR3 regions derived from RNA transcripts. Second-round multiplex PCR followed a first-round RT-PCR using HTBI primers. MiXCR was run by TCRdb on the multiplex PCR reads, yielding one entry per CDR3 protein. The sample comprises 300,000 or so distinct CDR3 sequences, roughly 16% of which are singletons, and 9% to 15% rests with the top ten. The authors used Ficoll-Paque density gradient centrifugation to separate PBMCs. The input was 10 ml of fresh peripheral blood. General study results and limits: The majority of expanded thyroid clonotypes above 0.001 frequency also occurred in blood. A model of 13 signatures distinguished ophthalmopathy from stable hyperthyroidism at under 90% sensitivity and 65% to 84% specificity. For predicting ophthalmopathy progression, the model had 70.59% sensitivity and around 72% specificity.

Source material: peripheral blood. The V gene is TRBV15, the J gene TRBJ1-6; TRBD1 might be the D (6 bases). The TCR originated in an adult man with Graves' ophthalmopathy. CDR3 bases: TGTGCCACCAGCAGAGATTACAGGGACCATTCACCCCTCCACTTT. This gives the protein CATSRDYRDHSPLHF.